This TCR beta chain was identified during a study of T cell responses to AZD1222 COVID-19 vaccine. Findings and caveats of the study: The donor cohort was predominantly white British with a female majority, and clonal diversity may have been underestimated. Repertoire collection took place solely once the T cell response had peaked. Close to half of spike-specific TCRs reportedly recognize unmutated variant regions. An increase in Spike-specific TCR breadth and depth was observed after two AZD1222 doses.

On this clone: Its antigen is unidentified.

The repertoire was sequenced with immunoSEQ multiplex PCR; TCRdb's copy has only in-frame clones and lacks some. Here the sample spans roughly 120,000 clones, around 90% being singletons. Sequencing used peripheral blood, obtained on day 0 of AZD1222 vaccination. The TCR comes from an adult in good health.

DNA for the CDR3: TGTGCCAGCAGGGGTCCGCCTGAAAAACTGTTTTTT. This codes for CASRGPPEKLFF. The rearrangement uses TRBV28 and TRBJ1-4; D ambiguous. V dropped 6 bases and J dropped 7 bases, with 9 bases sitting between them. This CDR3 is 12 amino acids long. Looked up from germline, CDR1 is MDHEN and CDR2 is SYDVKM.